This entry lists 15 T cell receptor beta chains sequenced from one sample in a study of CD8 T cells in Susac syndrome. Reverse transcription of about 0.45 to 1 ug RNA was performed with random hexamers. TCRdb analysed the immunoSEQ multiplex PCR reads with MiXCR anew, one entry per CDR3 protein. This table holds more than 75,000 distinct CDR3 sequences, around 94% found once. Sample: CD8+ T cells from PBMCs. The receptors derive from a human donor in good health.

Regarding this clonotype: It is unclear where the CDR3 begins or ends on the DNA, so no DNA is shown, and the CDR3 is as TCRdb lists it. The gene calls are TRBV5-4 and TRBJ2-5; the DNA was not used to check the table's D call, TRBD2. 18 amino acids form the CDR3, both terminal residues included. The V gene's germline CDR1 is SGHNT and CDR2 YYREEE (reference sequence). CDR3 sequence: CASSFLWLAGEAQETQYF.

V and J are TRBV5-1 and TRBJ2-1; TRBD1 aligns across 7 bases. V shed 7 bases, J shed 8 bases, and the junction held 18 bases outside the gene matches. The CDR3 is 16 residues long. Germline assignment: CDR1 SGHRS and CDR2 YFSETQ. The CDR3 nucleotides read TGCGCCAGCTCCCACCGACAAGGTCTCGGACAGGATGAGCAGTTCTTC. Encoded protein: CASSHRQGLGQDEQFF.

The J gene is TRBJ1-5, the V gene TRBV4-1; the match to TRBD1 covers 10 bases. Germline CDR1 MGHRA, CDR2 YSYEKL. The junction had 10 bases not matched to a gene; V was cut back by 4 bases and J by 7 bases. The CDR3 length is 16 residues. DNA of the CDR3: TGCGCCAGCAGCCCCGATGGACAGGGGGTTTGGCAGCCCCAGCATTTT. Translating gives CASSPDGQGVWQPQHF.

The chain has TRBV7-9 and TRBJ1-2; 11 nucleotides match TRBD1. Looked up from germline, CDR1 is SEHNR and CDR2 is FQNEAQ (reference sequence). The CDR3 covers 15 residues. Losses at the gene ends were 5 bases for V and 7 bases for J; bases not matched to a gene: 9. CDR3: CASSPPGTGGRGYTF. CDR3 nucleotide sequence: TGTGCCAGCAGCCCCCCGGGGACAGGGGGTCGTGGCTACACCTTC. The variable domain in full, completed from reference TRBV7-9 and TRBJ1-2, reads DTGVSQNPRHKITKRGQNVTFRCDPISEHNRLYWYRQTLGQGPEFLTYFQNEAQLEKSRLLSDRFSAERPKGSFSTLEIQRTEQGDSAMYLCASSPPGTGGRGYTFGSGTRLTVV.

The gene calls are TRBV25-1 and TRBJ1-2; 7 bases are shared with TRBD1. V shed 4 bases and J 2 bases; nucleotides not matched to a gene: 7. There are 15 residues in the CDR3. The germline V gene has CDR1 MGHDK and CDR2 SYGVNS. CDR3: CASSGLLQGNYGYTF. CDR3 nucleotide sequence: TGTGCCAGCAGTGGATTATTACAGGGGAACTATGGCTACACCTTC.

V gene TRBV4-1 combines with J gene TRBJ2-1, with D perhaps matching TRBD2 (6 bases). V was shortened by 1 base and J by 5 bases, with 21 bases between the two germline ends. The CDR3 extends over 18 amino acids. CDR1 is MGHRA, CDR2 YSYEKL, per germline. DNA for the CDR3: TGCGCCAGCAGCCAAGTCCCTGTTGGCGGGAAAGCGGACAATGAGCAGTTCTTC. This sequence encodes CASSQVPVGGKADNEQFF.

The sample holds one count of this clonotype. V is TRBV27 and J is TRBJ2-1, with D perhaps TRBD2 (6 bases). Germline CDR1 MNHEY, CDR2 SMNVEV (reference sequence). Trimming cost V 5 bases and J 5 bases, with 16 bases left between them. This CDR3 contains 15 residues. CDR3 in DNA: TGTGCCAGCAGTCTGACTAGTTTACCAGACAATGAGCAGTTCTTC. As protein: CASSLTSLPDNEQFF.

The V gene is TRBV9, the J gene TRBJ2-1; 8 bases fit TRBD2. This CDR3 spans 15 amino acids. The ends lost 0 bases at V and 6 bases at J; junction bases unmatched: 5. In germline, CDR1 is SGDLS, CDR2 YYNGEE. CDR3 sequence (DNA): TGTGCCAGCAGCGTAGGGACTAGCTGGGGCAATGAGCAGTTCTTC. Protein sequence: CASSVGTSWGNEQFF.

The V call is TRBV28, the J call TRBJ2-7; TRBD1 matches 7 bases. Germline V gene lookup returns CDR1 MDHEN and CDR2 SYDVKM. The CDR3 has 12 amino acids. V shed 6 bases, J shed 6 bases, and the junction held 5 bases outside the gene matches. The CDR3 is CASSLTGFEQYV. The CDR3 coding sequence is TGTGCCAGCAGCCTGACAGGGTTCGAGCAGTACGTC.

This chain links TRBV12-3 or TRBV12-4 with TRBJ1-2, with D tentatively TRBD1 (5 bases). This CDR3 is 17 amino acids long. The V gene lost 2 bases and the J gene lost 2 bases, with 18 bases spanning the gap. DNA of the CDR3: TGTGCCAGCAGTTTATTGCCCTCGGGTGGGGCCAACTATGGCTACACCTTC. Its translation: CASSLLPSGGANYGYTF.

The gene calls are TRBV27 and TRBJ1-2; 8 nucleotides agree with TRBD1. The V segment lost 0 bases and the J segment 5 bases; nucleotides outside the gene matches: 2. This CDR3 has 14 amino acids. Germline V gives CDR1 MNHEY, CDR2 SMNVEV (reference sequence). CDR3 nucleotide sequence: TGTGCCAGCAGTTTATCGACAGGGGAGTATGGCTACACCTTC. Protein product: CASSLSTGEYGYTF.

This chain uses TRBV6-1 with TRBJ1-6; D is ambiguous. Per germline, CDR1 MNHNS and CDR2 SASEGT. V lost 3 bases to trimming and J lost 8 bases, with 14 bases between them. This CDR3 region has 15 residues. CDR3 DNA sequence: TGTGCCAGCAGTGATTTCTGGGCTTCTGATTCACCCCTCCACTTT. Protein product: CASSDFWASDSPLHF.

This clonotype came up a few times. The V and J genes are TRBV9 and TRBJ2-1, with 10 bases identical to TRBD1. Germline loops: CDR1 SGDLS, CDR2 YYNGEE. The CDR3 spans 14 residues. The trim removed 4 bases at V and 4 bases at J, leaving 2 bases unmatched. CDR3 sequence reads: CASSRDRGYNEQFF. DNA for the CDR3: TGTGCCAGCAGCCGGGACAGGGGTTACAATGAGCAGTTCTTC.

The chain links TRBV7-9 to TRBJ2-1; 7 bases agree with TRBD1. Germline V gives CDR1 SEHNR, CDR2 FQNEAQ (reference sequence). Trimming at V came to 5 bases and at J to 4 bases, leaving 5 bases not matched to a gene. The CDR3 runs 14 residues. The CDR3 DNA sequence: TGTGCCAGCAGCCTCCGGGACAGATACAATGAGCAGTTCTTC. This codes for CASSLRDRYNEQFF.

V gene TRBV27 combines with J gene TRBJ2-1; no clear D. V shed 3 bases and J shed 4 bases, with 10 bases lying between them. The germline V gene encodes CDR1 MNHEY and CDR2 SMNVEV (reference sequence). This CDR3 is built from 14 residues. CDR3 loop: CASSFLGAYNEQFF. As DNA, the CDR3 is TGTGCCAGCAGTTTTTTAGGAGCGTACAATGAGCAGTTCTTC.